This is a list of T cell receptor beta chains from one sample in a study of Ad26.COV2.S vaccination and SARS-CoV-2 variants. Libraries were prepared by immunoSEQ multiplex PCR; TCRdb keeps only in-frame clonotypes and omits some of them. This table has some 290,000 clones, around 84% appearing once. The sample was peripheral blood, taken in a trial of Ad26.COV2.S vaccine versus placebo. The receptors stem from a person between 18 and 59 years old who received the Ad26.COV2.S COVID-19 vaccine or a placebo. The CDR3 runs from the conserved cysteine through the conserved F or W. Each record gives: CDR3 protein, V gene.

CDR3aa: CASSQVLLAKNIQYF
v_gene: TRBV4-1

CDR3aa: CASILQGYEQYF
v_gene: TRBV2

CDR3aa: CASSPQRGRTDTQYF
v_gene: TRBV7-9

CDR3aa: CASSLSGGTQETQYF
v_gene: TRBV5-1

CDR3aa: CASSLAGVLDEQYF
v_gene: TRBV5-1

CDR3aa: CASSPEGGAGEQFF
v_gene: TRBV6-2/TRBV6-3

CDR3aa: CASSPPDRGLHGYTF
v_gene: TRBV5-1

CDR3aa: CASSLGQVGEAFF
v_gene: TRBV7-2

CDR3aa: CASSPRTANTGELFF
v_gene: TRBV11-2

CDR3aa: CASSLATGGVNTEAFF
v_gene: TRBV7-6

CDR3aa: CASSEVGRSPLHF
v_gene: TRBV6-1

CDR3aa: CASSLGRGNLNEKLFF
v_gene: TRBV7-2

CDR3aa: CASSVDGVAEAFF
v_gene: TRBV9

CDR3aa: CASSLPDSSSGNTIYF
v_gene: TRBV7-2

CDR3aa: CASSPESDTQYF
v_gene: TRBV18

CDR3aa: CAISVEGRNTEAFF
v_gene: TRBV10-3

CDR3aa: CASKHQGFYEQYF
v_gene: TRBV27

CDR3aa: CASRSTGGTTEAFF
v_gene: TRBV3-1/TRBV3-2

CDR3aa: CASSRRGERGYTF
v_gene: TRBV2

CDR3aa: CASSINPGSNQPQHF
v_gene: TRBV19

CDR3aa: CAWARTSGGQETQYF
v_gene: TRBV30

CDR3aa: CASSYGTSGAGELFF
v_gene: TRBV6-2/TRBV6-3

CDR3aa: CASAVAQGGGYGYTF
v_gene: TRBV19

CDR3aa: CASSLAREGYTF
v_gene: TRBV5-1

CDR3aa: CASSIQGNEQFF
v_gene: TRBV7-3

CDR3aa: CASSPQSLGASDTQYF
v_gene: TRBV18

CDR3aa: CASSLALKTYEQYF
v_gene: TRBV7-2

CDR3aa: CASSQAGGEIYGYTF
v_gene: TRBV4-3

CDR3aa: CASSQTGVAGELFF
v_gene: TRBV6-2/TRBV6-3

CDR3aa: CASSPTLQIGGAKTQYF
v_gene: TRBV6-6

CDR3aa: CATSRTHSGNTIYF
v_gene: TRBV24-1

CDR3aa: CASSQPRDRNNNEQFF
v_gene: TRBV4-1

CDR3aa: CASSYRTQYYGYTF
v_gene: TRBV5-5

CDR3aa: CASSPGGRGFEGYTF
v_gene: TRBV7-2

CDR3aa: CASSRDTPSYEQYF
v_gene: TRBV19

CDR3aa: CASSLGGSGVRNEQFF
v_gene: TRBV11-3

CDR3aa: CAWSVGHQPQHF
v_gene: TRBV30

CDR3aa: CASSIPRDWRFNEQFF
v_gene: TRBV7-9

CDR3aa: CAWSVRGYSNQPQHF
v_gene: TRBV30

CDR3aa: CASSQGTGGPLQETQYF
v_gene: TRBV3-1/TRBV3-2

CDR3aa: CASSPDKGNQPQHF
v_gene: TRBV9

CDR3aa: CASSRGRNTEAFF
v_gene: TRBV19

CDR3aa: CASSQRESQPQHF
v_gene: TRBV4-1

CDR3aa: CASSLEFQGARNEQYF
v_gene: TRBV7-9

CDR3aa: CASSVDRSATFYGYTF
v_gene: TRBV27

CDR3aa: CASAGHKGNEQFF
v_gene: TRBV28

CDR3aa: CASSIGQGLYNEQFF
v_gene: TRBV21-1

CDR3aa: CASIISGGSDTQYF
v_gene: TRBV7-8

CDR3aa: CASSLVSGYNEQFF
v_gene: TRBV5-1

CDR3aa: CASSAYNEQFF
v_gene: TRBV28

CDR3aa: CASSQDLTGSGSPLHF
v_gene: TRBV14

CDR3aa: CASSISMAGGSTDTQYF
v_gene: TRBV19

CDR3aa: CASAKGKLRSYNEQFF
v_gene: TRBV21-1